The clone carrying this T cell receptor beta chain was picked up a small number of times. Germline V CDR1 and CDR2: LNHNV, YYDKDF (reference sequence). V was shortened by 5 bases and J by 1 base, with 15 bases between the two germline ends. The length of the CDR3 is 15 residues. Unique molecular identifiers were used in preparing the TCRbeta library. TCRdb reanalysed the PCR reads using MiXCR and keeps one entry per CDR3 protein. The data hold hundreds of thousands of distinct CDR3 sequences, with roughly 9% observed a single time. This sample was taken from a study of T-cell reconstitution after alpha-beta-depleted transplantation in children.

The receptor comes from a human donor who donated a stem cell graft to a child with acute lymphoblastic leukemia. The sequences come from PBMCs from the stem cell graft donor, collected from the stem cell graft. The chain combines TRBV15 with TRBJ2-7; D may match TRBD1 or TRBD2 (7 bases each). The CDR3 sequence: CATSGPQGGSYEQYF. In DNA, the CDR3 is TGTGCCACCAGCGGACCGCAGGGGGGGTCCTACGAGCAGTACTTC.